The 11 T cell receptor beta chains below were found in one sample sequenced in a study of cytomegalovirus exposure and HLA in healthy donors. A multiplex PCR was run with 60 Vbeta primers and 13 Jbeta primers. Only in-frame clones appear in the TCRdb table, and some are missing; sequencing was by immunoSEQ multiplex PCR. The repertoire holds tens of thousands of clones, with around 8% as singletons. The sequencing sample was made of PBMCs. These receptors were taken from a man in his forties or fifties in good health and CMV-seronegative.

This clone was recorded a few times. This sequence joins TRBV7-2 and TRBJ1-5; 9 positions agree with TRBD1. Germline CDR1 SGHTA, CDR2 FQGNSA. The ends lost 3 bases at V and 10 bases at J; junction bases unmatched: 7. The CDR3 contains 14 residues. DNA of the CDR3: TGTGCCAGCAGCTTTTTGACAGGGGGATCACCCCAGCATTTT. It specifies CASSFLTGGSPQHF.

This rearrangement joins TRBV6-5 to TRBJ2-7; TRBD2 agrees at 8 bases. CDR3 length equals 14 residues. V was clipped by 6 bases and J by 2 bases; unmatched bases: 6. Germline-derived CDR1 and CDR2 are MNHEY and SVGAGI. CDR3 in amino acids: CASSPRGGTYEQYF. The DNA for the CDR3 is TGTGCCAGCAGCCCCCGGGGGGGTACCTACGAGCAGTACTTC.

This clone was seen a few times. This sequence joins TRBV7-3 and TRBJ1-1; 7 bases match TRBD1. Losses at the gene ends were 5 bases for V and 0 bases for J; bases not matched to a gene: 3. There are 14 residues in the CDR3. Germline V gives CDR1 SGHTA, CDR2 FQGTGA. CDR3 sequence: CASSPGTVNTEAFF. DNA of the CDR3: TGTGCCAGCAGCCCAGGGACAGTGAACACTGAAGCTTTCTTT.

This clone was found a few times. V gene TRBV28 combines with J gene TRBJ2-7; TRBD2 might be the D (5 bases). V lost 6 bases and J 2 bases, leaving 11 bases between the germline ends. CDR1 and CDR2 (germline): MDHEN, SYDVKM. The CDR3 covers 13 residues. CDR3 sequence reads: CASSKPGTYEQYF. The CDR3, as DNA: TGTGCCAGCAGCAAGCCGGGGACCTACGAGCAGTACTTC.

V is TRBV11-2 and J is TRBJ2-2; TRBD1 aligns across 7 bases. The CDR3 is made up of 16 amino acids. J gave up 6 bases and V 5 bases, and 12 bases lay outside the gene matches. The V gene's germline CDR1 is SGHAT and CDR2 FQNNGV. CDR3 nucleotides: TGTGCCAGCAGCCCTATCCAGGGGGTAGAGGCCGGGGAGCTGTTTTTT. Protein sequence: CASSPIQGVEAGELFF.

There are a few counts of this clone. V usage is TRBV28 and J usage is TRBJ1-5; TRBD1 aligns across 8 bases. This CDR3 spans 16 amino acids. The V and J ends lost 2 bases and 0 bases, in that order; junction bases with no gene match: 3. The germline gives CDR1 MDHEN, CDR2 SYDVKM. Here the CDR3 DNA reads TGTGCCAGCAGTTTAGGTACAGGGGGTAGCAATCAGCCCCAGCATTTT. It yields the protein CASSLGTGGSNQPQHF.

This clone has more than one count but fewer than ten. The rearrangement joins TRBV28 to TRBJ1-2; perhaps TRBD1 as D (6 bases). Trimming pared 4 bases from V and 1 base from J, leaving 7 bases between. The CDR3 sequence is 13 residues long. Germline assignment: CDR1 MDHEN and CDR2 SYDVKM. In DNA form, the CDR3 reads TGTGCCAGCAGTTGGACAGATAACTATGGCTACACCTTC. It codes for CASSWTDNYGYTF.

J is TRBJ2-1 and V is TRBV5-5; 14 bases fit TRBD2. V shed 3 bases, J shed 4 bases, and the junction held 6 bases outside the gene matches. The CDR3 totals 17 residues. Germline CDR1 reads SGHKS; CDR2 reads YYEKEE (reference sequence). The CDR3 region is CASSSRLAGGPYNEQFF. CDR3 sequence (DNA): TGTGCCAGCAGCTCTCGACTAGCGGGGGGGCCGTACAATGAGCAGTTCTTC.

The sample holds a few counts of this clone. J is TRBJ1-2 and V is TRBV5-6, with D maybe TRBD1 (6 bases). CDR1 is SGHDT, CDR2 YYEEEE, per germline. Trimming cost V 2 bases and J 10 bases, with 18 bases left between them. This CDR3 region has 14 residues. The CDR3 protein is CASSFTGPGVVYTF. The CDR3 DNA reads TGTGCCAGCAGCTTTACAGGGCCTGGGGTTGTCTACACCTTC.

This clone appeared a few times. This chain links TRBV5-1 with TRBJ1-1, with a weak D call TRBD1 (6 bases). The CDR3 extends over 13 amino acids. Germline assignment: CDR1 SGHRS and CDR2 YFSETQ. Trimming stripped 3 bases from V and 1 base from J, with 7 bases between. Here the CDR3 reads CASSWTANTEAFF. The CDR3 nucleotides read TGCGCCAGCAGCTGGACAGCGAACACTGAAGCTTTCTTT.

This clone came up a few times. This chain uses TRBV4-2 with TRBJ1-5, with D hard to call. V was pared by 4 bases and J by 7 bases, with 17 bases between. The CDR3 runs to 15 residues. Per the germline V gene, CDR1 is LGHNA and CDR2 is YNFKEQ. CDR3 sequence (DNA): TGTGCCAGCAGCCCACGCGCGGGGTTTGGGCAGCCCCAGCATTTT. Translation: CASSPRAGFGQPQHF.